This TCR beta chain emerged from a study of blood T cell repertoires in COVID-19. Study overall: COVID-19 samples from acute and convalescent phases originated in the United States, Italy and Spain. T cells, B-cell-depleted T cells, or PBMCs supplied cDNA or gDNA.

This CDR3 is built from 20 residues. The ends lost 2 bases at V and 3 bases at J; junction bases unmatched: 15. Germline values: CDR1 MDHEN, CDR2 SYDVKM. In the study's own analysis: Estimation of nucleated cell counts relied on the amplification of reference gene primers. TCRdb keeps only in-frame clones here, not all; method: immunoSEQ multiplex PCR. V and J calls and clone size are those listed in that table; D and trimming were worked out from the DNA. The sample has 25,000 to 30,000 clones; 65% to 70% are singletons. The rearrangement links TRBV28 to TRBJ1-5, with TRBD1 matching over 11 bases. The source material was peripheral blood. This receptor was obtained from a human donor in a cohort sampled during active COVID-19. The CDR3 spells CASSLDLPGQGGDFNQPQHF. As DNA, the CDR3 is TGTGCCAGCAGTTTAGACCTTCCGGGACAGGGGGGGGATTTCAATCAGCCCCAGCATTTT. Looking up the rest from reference TRBV28 and TRBJ1-5 gives the full variable domain: DVKVTQSSRYLVKRTGEKVFLECVQDMDHENMFWYRQDPGLGLRLIYFSYDVKMKEKGDIPEGYSVSREKKERFSLILESASTNQTSMYLCASSLDLPGQGGDFNQPQHFGDGTRLSIL.